The 11 T cell receptor beta chains below come from one sample, sequenced in a study of cytomegalovirus exposure and HLA in healthy donors. Amplification used 60 Vbeta primers and 13 Jbeta primers. Libraries were prepared by immunoSEQ multiplex PCR; TCRdb keeps only in-frame clonotypes and omits some of them. The data hold about 190,000 clones, with more than 85% observed a single time. The sample comprised PBMCs. The receptors here all came from a woman under 30 in good health and CMV-seronegative.

The rearrangement joins TRBV30 to TRBJ2-1, with a tentative D call TRBD2 (6 bases). The CDR3 totals 14 residues. Germline CDR1 reads GTSNPN; CDR2 reads SVGIG (reference sequence). V lost 4 bases and J 0 bases, leaving 10 bases between the germline ends. CDR3 coding DNA: TGTGCCTGGATGCGGGGTAGCTCCTACAATGAGCAGTTCTTC. Translated: CAWMRGSSYNEQFF.

The V call is TRBV14, the J call TRBJ2-3; 8 bases are a match to TRBD1. CDR1 and CDR2 from the germline V gene are SGHDN and FVKESK. There are 18 residues in the CDR3. J lost 5 bases, V lost 4 bases, and 17 bases had no gene match. CDR3 sequence (DNA): TGTGCCAGCAGCCTCCTCCTTCCCGGGACAGGTGCGCGAGATACGCAGTATTTT. It encodes CASSLLLPGTGARDTQYF.

The CDR3 sequence is CASSFGAIEQYF. CDR3 nucleotides: TGTGCCAGCAGCTTCGGTGCGATCGAGCAGTACTTC. The gene calls are TRBV5-6 and TRBJ2-5, with D uncertain. The J call may not be correct, given that the DNA end is closer to TRBJ2-7. Germline CDR1 and CDR2: SGHDT and YYEEEE. The CDR3 length is 12 residues.

The chain is built from TRBV23-1 and TRBJ2-4, with D possibly TRBD1 on 6 matching bases. TRBV23-1 is assigned to the ORF class and has an uncertain function. The CDR3 contains 15 residues. With 2 bases removed from V and 3 bases from J, the gap between germline ends came to 11 bases. The CDR3 DNA reads as TGCGCCAGCAGTCAAAAGTACAGGGACAAAAACATTCAGTACTTC. This encodes CASSQKYRDKNIQYF.

This clone was counted a few times. The chain has TRBV5-5 and TRBJ1-3; D is unresolved. CDR1 is SGHKS, CDR2 YYEKEE, per germline (reference sequence). The CDR3 is 14 residues long. Trimming pared 4 bases from V and 2 bases from J, leaving 10 bases between. Written as DNA, the CDR3 is TGTGCCAGCAGCCTGGTCTTTCCTGGAAACACCATATATTTT. Encoded protein: CASSLVFPGNTIYF.

This clone was observed a handful of times. In DNA, the CDR3 is TGTGCCAGCAGCGTAGCGGGAGGGCCCCAAGAGACCCAGTACTTC. This encodes CASSVAGGPQETQYF. V is TRBV9 and J is TRBJ2-5; 8 bases fit TRBD2. Trimming took 0 bases from V and 1 from J; bases not matched to a gene: 2. The CDR3 covers 15 residues. Germline V lookup: CDR1 SGDLS, CDR2 YYNGEE.

The genes are TRBV9 and TRBJ2-1; TRBD2 agrees at 10 bases. The CDR3 is made up of 14 amino acids. Germline CDR1 SGDLS, CDR2 YYNGEE. The J segment lost 7 bases and the V segment lost 3 bases, leaving 4 bases of the junction unmatched. CDR3 loop: CASSAGLAVNEQFF. CDR3 sequence (DNA): TGTGCCAGCAGCGCTGGACTAGCGGTTAATGAGCAGTTCTTC.

As concerns this clone: At one end, the junction sequence differs from germline, possibly due to a read error. This sequence joins TRBV7-7 and TRBJ2-6; 9 nucleotides agree with TRBD1. Germline CDR1 reads SSHAT; CDR2 reads FNYEAQ (reference sequence). CDR3 length: 18 residues. The CDR3 region has the DNA TGTGCTAGCAGCTTACGGGAACAGGGGGCGGCTGGGGCCAACGTCCTGACTTTC. Translating it yields CASSLREQGAAGANVLTF.

CDR3 in DNA: TGTGCCAGCAGCATCTCCGGGACAGGGACCCTTCGGAACAATGAGCAGTTCTTC. The encoded protein is CASSISGTGTLRNNEQFF. This rearrangement joins TRBV7-9 to TRBJ2-1, with TRBD1 identical over 9 bases. Unmatched junction bases numbered 16, after V lost 5 bases and J lost 5 bases. The CDR3 spans 18 residues. From germline, CDR1 is SEHNR and CDR2 FQNEAQ (reference sequence).

CDR3 residues: CASSPRLAPVAQYF. The CDR3 DNA follows: TGTGCCAGCAGCCCCAGACTAGCACCTGTGGCCCAGTACTTC. The chain carries TRBV9 and TRBJ2-5, with 7 bases identical to TRBD2. The CDR3 extends over 14 amino acids. Germline values: CDR1 SGDLS, CDR2 YYNGEE. The V and J ends lost 4 bases and 9 bases, in that order; junction bases with no gene match: 12.

V gene TRBV10-2 combines with J gene TRBJ2-3; 9 positions agree with TRBD2. V gave up 2 bases and J gave up 2 bases; unmatched junction bases: 11. The CDR3 consists of 18 residues. The germline gives CDR1 WSHSY, CDR2 SAAADI. CDR3 amino acids: CASSEPLGSGGFTDTQYF. The DNA of the CDR3 is TGCGCCAGCAGTGAGCCGCTGGGTAGCGGGGGATTCACAGATACGCAGTATTTT.